The following is a TCR beta chain sequence with its context. The antigen is undetermined. The sample originates from a study of T cell responses to AZD1222 COVID-19 vaccine. Generated by immunoSEQ multiplex PCR, the TCRdb table keeps only in-frame clones and is missing some. The repertoire has some 99,000 clones, approximately 86% of them found once; the top ten carry 9.5% to 15%. The CDR3 is 14 residues long. Unmatched junction bases numbered 5, after V lost 5 bases and J lost 1 base. Looked up from germline, CDR1 is LNHDA and CDR2 is SQIVND (reference sequence). Study-wide results and limits: In all cases, repertoires were sampled only after the peak T cell response. The sample set comprised mostly white British donors with more females, and clonal diversity was possibly underestimated. Within unmutated variant regions lay the reported targets of nearly half of spike-specific TCRs. Increased Spike-specific TCR breadth and depth were observed after two AZD1222 doses.

The sequenced sample was peripheral blood, obtained on day 0 of MenACWY control vaccination. The TCR was taken from an adult in good health. The genes are TRBV19 and TRBJ2-7, with 7 bases matching TRBD1. CDR3 amino acids: CASSPGQTSYEQYF. The CDR3, as DNA: TGTGCCAGTAGTCCGGGACAGACTTCCTACGAGCAGTACTTC.